One and the same sample provided the 3 T cell receptor beta chains below, sequenced in a study of post-analysis software for immune sequencing data. The library was made from cDNA and included unique molecular identifiers. TCRdb passed the PCR reads through MiXCR, listing each CDR3 protein once. The sample lists about 460,000 distinct CDR3 sequences, 45% seen once, with around 10% in the top ten. General study points: In patients, five TRBV segments were more frequent than in controls, with TRBV5-6, TRBV5-1 and TRBV20-1 among them.

Antigen specificity for these receptors is unknown. The specimen sequenced was blood. The origin of the receptors is a girl aged 5-17 years with multiple sclerosis.

V and J are TRBV6-1 and TRBJ2-3; TRBD1 agrees at 7 bases. The germline gives CDR1 MNHNS, CDR2 SASEGT. J lost 2 bases, V lost 7 bases, and 6 bases had no gene match. CDR3 size: 14 residues. CDR3 sequence (DNA): TGTGCCAGCACCCCGACAGGGTTCACAGATACGCAGTATTTT. Translating gives CASTPTGFTDTQYF.

The chain uses TRBV12-3 or TRBV12-4 and TRBJ1-1; no reliable D call. Trimming stripped 4 bases from V and 11 bases from J, with 14 bases between. This CDR3 comprises 12 residues. CDR3 coding DNA: TGTGCCAGCAGTTCGGACCCTTCCAGGGCTTTCTTT. It codes for CASSSDPSRAFF.

In its sample, this clonotype was seen a few times. The genes are TRBV5-1 and TRBJ1-2; D unclear. CDR3 size: 13 residues. Germline V gene sequence: CDR1 SGHRS, CDR2 YFSETQ. Trimming cost V 4 bases and J 7 bases, with 14 bases left between them. In DNA form, the CDR3 reads TGCGCCAGCAGCCTTGCGGGGAGGAGTGGCTACACCTTC. Translated, it gives CASSLAGRSGYTF.